A single sample gave rise to the 9 T cell receptor beta chains below, sequenced in a study of blood T cell repertoires in COVID-19. Libraries were prepared by immunoSEQ multiplex PCR; TCRdb keeps only in-frame clonotypes and omits some of them. The repertoire holds hundreds of thousands of clones, with around 91% as singletons. Sequenced sample: peripheral blood. The source of these receptors is a woman between 35 and 50 years old with COVID-19, enrolled during active disease.

This chain uses TRBV5-1 with TRBJ2-5; D not certain. The CDR3 totals 14 residues. The V end was cut by 4 bases, the J end by 4 bases, with 14 bases between. CDR1 and CDR2 from the germline V gene are SGHRS and YFSETQ. CDR3 bases: TGCGCCAGCAGCAATAGTACTGTTGGAGAGACCCAGTACTTC. This sequence encodes CASSNSTVGETQYF.

The chain couples TRBV5-1 to TRBJ1-2; 8 bases align to TRBD1. Germline V gene sequence: CDR1 SGHRS, CDR2 YFSETQ. CDR3 length equals 17 residues. The trim removed 0 bases at V and 2 bases at J, leaving 9 bases unmatched. CDR3 loop: CASSLGPGGEENYGYTF. The CDR3 DNA reads TGCGCCAGCAGCTTGGGTCCAGGGGGCGAAGAAAACTATGGCTACACCTTC.

V is TRBV7-6 and J is TRBJ2-7; D unclear. CDR1 and CDR2 from the germline V gene are SGHVS and FNYEAQ. The V end lost 2 bases, the J end lost 3 bases, and 5 bases lay between the germline ends. The CDR3 runs to 12 residues. CDR3 sequence reads: CASSLSFYEQYF. The DNA for the CDR3 is TGTGCCAGCAGCTTATCCTTCTACGAGCAGTACTTC.

This clone was observed a handful of times. V usage is TRBV2 and J usage is TRBJ1-6, with unresolved D. Trimming shortened V by 2 bases and J by 1 base, and 21 bases separated the two germline ends. The CDR3 has 20 residues. Looked up from germline, CDR1 is SNHLY and CDR2 is FYNNEI. The CDR3, as DNA: TGTGCCAGCAGTGAAACCCTATACGGGCGGGGTCGGTCCTATAATTCACCCCTCCACTTT. This codes for CASSETLYGRGRSYNSPLHF.

V usage is TRBV18 and J usage is TRBJ2-6; D possibly corresponds to TRBD1 (5 bases). From germline, CDR1 is KGHSH and CDR2 LQKENI. V was trimmed by 4 bases and J by 2 bases, leaving 9 bases between them. The CDR3 runs to 15 residues. CDR3 loop: CASSLQETGANVLTF. In nucleotides, the CDR3 is TGTGCCAGCTCACTACAGGAAACTGGGGCCAACGTCCTGACTTTC.

V usage is TRBV3-1 (or the pseudogene TRBV3-2) and J usage is TRBJ1-1; no reliable D call. Trimming stripped 4 bases from V and 0 bases from J, with 12 bases between. The CDR3 length is 15 residues. Germline V CDR1 and CDR2: LGHDT, YNNKEL (reference sequence). CDR3 nucleotides: TGTGCCAGCAGCCCCGAGATGGGCGTGAACACTGAAGCTTTCTTT. Translated, it gives CASSPEMGVNTEAFF.

The chain is built from TRBV3-1 (or the pseudogene TRBV3-2) and TRBJ2-5; 13 bases agree with TRBD2. Germline assignment: CDR1 LGHDT and CDR2 YNNKEL (reference sequence). Losses at the gene ends were 4 bases for V and 2 bases for J; bases not matched to a gene: 10. This CDR3 has 18 amino acids. CDR3: CASSLQPGTSGVQETQYF. The CDR3 nucleotides read TGTGCCAGCAGCCTCCAACCCGGGACTAGCGGGGTTCAAGAGACCCAGTACTTC.

CDR3 in amino acids: CASSQGHRGYNEKLFF. The CDR3 nucleotides read TGCGCCAGCAGCCAAGGGCACAGGGGTTATAATGAAAAACTGTTTTTT. The rearrangement joins TRBV4-3 to TRBJ1-4; 7 positions match TRBD1. This CDR3 spans 16 amino acids. J gave up 4 bases and V 1 base, and 6 bases lay outside the gene matches. Germline CDR1 is LGHNA and CDR2 is YSLEER.

The V gene is TRBV12-3 or TRBV12-4, the J gene TRBJ2-5; D is unresolved. V was shortened by 2 bases and J by 5 bases, with 6 bases between the two germline ends. The CDR3 spans 12 residues. DNA for the CDR3: TGTGCCAGCAGTTTATTCGGGGAGACCCAGTACTTC. Translating gives CASSLFGETQYF.